This paragraph covers one T cell receptor (beta chain) sequence. Its antigen is currently not known. Sequencing relied on an Illumina HiSeq 2000. 5'RACE template switching, by which a universal primer site and unique molecular identifiers were added, was used to make TCR beta cDNA libraries. Priming for cDNA synthesis came from the TCR beta constant segment, and two successive PCR amplification steps followed. The source study handled its data this way. MIGEC was used to demultiplex reads and group reads by UMI, and MiTCR was used to assemble and quantify clonotypes. To exclude erroneous sequences, only TCR cDNA sequences supported by at least two reads were retained. The tcR package was used for downstream repertoire analysis, and clonotypes were matched across fractions by CDR3 nucleotide sequence plus V segment. VDJmatch was used to annotate antigen specificity against VDJdb, with one amino acid substitution in CDR3 allowed. TCRdb reprocessed the raw reads; every CDR3 protein sequence is a single record, and DNA is not supplied. The V and J calls and clone size come from TCRdb's table, not from the authors' own analysis. The sample table on file contains some 110,000 distinct CDR3 sequences. The ten largest clones add up to about 18% of the sample.

These data belong to a study of T cells expressing NK-cell markers (dated by TCRdb to about 2020). For context, the study as a whole: Three sorted T-cell subsets (CD3+CD56+NKG2C+, CD3+CD56+NKG2C- and CD3+CD56-NKG2C+) from eight donors had their TCR beta-chain repertoires profiled. Seven of the eight sequenced donors were HCMV-seropositive and one was HCMV-seronegative. Randomly selected healthy volunteers, three men and five women, were used as the eight sequenced donors. Illumina HiSeq 2000/2500, MiSeq or NextSeq was used to sequence libraries as 2 x 150 bp reads. Points the paper makes about the study in general: Whether the expanded NKG2C-expressing T cell clones were specific for HCMV antigens was left unclear. In a handful of donors, the dominant CD3+CD56+NKG2C+ clonotypes ranked among the top 10 CD8+ clonotypes, making up about 1.0-7.5% of CD8+ T cells. Those dominant clonotypes were again the most abundant among CD3+CD56-NKG2C+ cells in a few donors, at roughly 28.3-65%.

Per the germline V gene (reference sequence), DFQATT is the CDR1 and SNEGSKA is the CDR2. The CDR3 spans 15 residues, from the cysteine through the phenylalanine. Only the protein is on record. HCMV serostatus was determined by detecting HCMV-specific IgG in serum with a commercial ELISA kit. Peripheral blood mononuclear cells were isolated from blood by Ficoll density gradient centrifugation. This TCR was recovered from a woman aged 18 to 69 in good health. Source material: blood T cells: a sorted CD56 or NKG2C T cell subset, CD4+ or CD8+ T cells, or bulk PBMC T cells (not recorded which). The chain uses TRBV20-1 and TRBJ2-2; TCRdb lists TRBD2, though no DNA is available to test this call. This receptor carries the CDR3 CSARNQDLNTGELFF.